This T cell receptor beta chain was captured by sequencing in a study of blood T cell repertoires in COVID-19. Looking at the study overall: Spain, Italy and the United States supplied samples that represented acute and convalescent COVID-19. PBMCs, B-cell-depleted T cells, or T cells provided the cDNA or gDNA that made up the material.

Original analysis: By means of reference gene primer amplification, nucleated cell counts were estimated. Profiled with immunoSEQ multiplex PCR; TCRdb holds only in-frame clones, not every one. V and J calls and clone size are as listed in that table; D and trimming were resolved from the DNA. This sample yields some 130,000 clones, of which 60% to 80% are seen a single time; over 1.5% belongs to the top ten. Germline V gene sequence: CDR1 MNHEY, CDR2 SVGAGI. The V and J ends lost 6 bases and 5 bases respectively, with 16 bases between them. This CDR3 region has 14 residues. V gene TRBV6-5 combines with J gene TRBJ1-2; D is ambiguous. This TCR came from a woman aged 70-85 years with acute or convalescent COVID-19. The sample consisted of peripheral blood. The CDR3 reads CASSLAGSEYGYTF. CDR3 nucleotide sequence: TGTGCCAGCAGCCTTGCGGGTTCGGAATATGGCTACACCTTC.